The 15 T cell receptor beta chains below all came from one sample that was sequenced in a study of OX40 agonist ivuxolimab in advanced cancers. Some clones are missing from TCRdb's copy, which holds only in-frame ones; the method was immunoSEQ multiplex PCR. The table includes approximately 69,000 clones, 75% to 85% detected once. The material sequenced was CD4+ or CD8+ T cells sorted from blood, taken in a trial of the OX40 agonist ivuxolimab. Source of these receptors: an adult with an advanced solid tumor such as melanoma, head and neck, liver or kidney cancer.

CDR3 amino acids: CASSLGMGTGDSPLHF. As DNA, the CDR3 is TGTGCCAGCAGCCTTGGGATGGGGACAGGGGATTCACCCCTCCACTTT. The J gene is TRBJ1-6, the V gene TRBV5-4; 10 bases agree with TRBD1. Germline CDR1 is SGHNT and CDR2 is YYREEE (reference sequence). The CDR3 is 16 residues long. The V gene end was trimmed by 4 bases and the J gene end by 8 bases; junction bases not matched to a gene: 9.

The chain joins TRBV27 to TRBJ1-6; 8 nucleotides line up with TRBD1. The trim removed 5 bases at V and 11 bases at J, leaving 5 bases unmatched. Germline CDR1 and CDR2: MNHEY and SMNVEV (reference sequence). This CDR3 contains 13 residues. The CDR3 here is CASSGDRSTPLHF. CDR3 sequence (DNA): TGTGCCAGCAGTGGGGACAGGTCTACACCCCTCCACTTT.

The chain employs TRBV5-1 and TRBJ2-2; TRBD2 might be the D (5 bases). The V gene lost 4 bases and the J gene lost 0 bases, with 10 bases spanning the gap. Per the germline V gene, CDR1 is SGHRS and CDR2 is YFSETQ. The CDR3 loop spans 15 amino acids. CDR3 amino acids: CASSPGYANTGELFF. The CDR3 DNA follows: TGCGCCAGCAGCCCGGGGTACGCGAACACCGGGGAGCTGTTTTTT. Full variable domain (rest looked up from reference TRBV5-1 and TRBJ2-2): KAGVTQTPRYLIKTRGQQVTLSCSPISGHRSVSWYQQTPGQGLQFLFEYFSETQRNKGNFPGRFSGRQFSNSRSEMNVSTLELGDSALYLCASSPGYANTGELFFGEGSRLTVL.

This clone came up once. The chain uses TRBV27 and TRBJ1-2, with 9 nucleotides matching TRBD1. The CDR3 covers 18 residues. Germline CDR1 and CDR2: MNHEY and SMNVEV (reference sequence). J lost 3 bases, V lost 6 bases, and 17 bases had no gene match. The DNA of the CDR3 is TGTGCCAGCAGACTTACCGGGACAGGGTTTTTCGGAGACTATGGCTACACCTTC. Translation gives CASRLTGTGFFGDYGYTF.

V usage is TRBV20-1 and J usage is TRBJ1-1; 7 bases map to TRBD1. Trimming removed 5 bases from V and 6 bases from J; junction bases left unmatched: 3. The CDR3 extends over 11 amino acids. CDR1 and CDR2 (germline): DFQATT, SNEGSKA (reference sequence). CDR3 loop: CSAQGVSEAFF. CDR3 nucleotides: TGCAGTGCTCAGGGGGTCTCTGAAGCTTTCTTT.

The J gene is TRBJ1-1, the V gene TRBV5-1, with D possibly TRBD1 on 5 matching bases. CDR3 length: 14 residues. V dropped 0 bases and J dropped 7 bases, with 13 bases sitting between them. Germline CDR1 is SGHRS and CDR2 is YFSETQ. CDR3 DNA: TGCGCCAGCAGCTTGGTGGGGGGAAAAATTGAAGCTTTCTTT. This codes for CASSLVGGKIEAFF.

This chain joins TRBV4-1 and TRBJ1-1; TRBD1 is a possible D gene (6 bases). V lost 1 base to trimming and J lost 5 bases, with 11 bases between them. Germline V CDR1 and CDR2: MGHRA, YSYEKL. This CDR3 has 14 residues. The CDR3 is CASSQVRDITEAFF. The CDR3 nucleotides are TGCGCCAGCAGCCAAGTCCGGGACATTACTGAAGCTTTCTTT.

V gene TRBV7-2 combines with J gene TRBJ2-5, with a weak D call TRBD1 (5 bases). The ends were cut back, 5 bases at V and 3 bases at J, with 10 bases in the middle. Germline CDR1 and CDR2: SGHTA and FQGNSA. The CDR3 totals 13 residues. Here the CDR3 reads CASSPQGKETQYF. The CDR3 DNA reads TGTGCCAGCAGCCCGCAGGGAAAAGAGACCCAGTACTTC.

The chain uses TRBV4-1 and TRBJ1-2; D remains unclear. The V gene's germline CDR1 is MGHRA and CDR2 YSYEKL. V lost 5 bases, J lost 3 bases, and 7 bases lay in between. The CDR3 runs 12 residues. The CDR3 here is CASSGLDYGYTF. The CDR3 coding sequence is TGCGCCAGCAGCGGATTGGACTATGGCTACACCTTC.

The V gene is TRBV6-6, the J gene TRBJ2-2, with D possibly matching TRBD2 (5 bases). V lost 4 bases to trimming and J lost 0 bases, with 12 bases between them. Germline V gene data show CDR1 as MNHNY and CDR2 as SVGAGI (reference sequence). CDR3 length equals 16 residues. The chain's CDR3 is CASSSHGSANTGELFF. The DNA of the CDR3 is TGTGCCAGCAGTTCGCATGGGAGCGCGAACACCGGGGAGCTGTTTTTT.

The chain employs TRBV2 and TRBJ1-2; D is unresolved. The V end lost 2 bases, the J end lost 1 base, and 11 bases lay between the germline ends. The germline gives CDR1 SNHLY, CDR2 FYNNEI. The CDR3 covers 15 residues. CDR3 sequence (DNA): TGTGCCAGCAGTGAACAGCCAGTTCTTAACTATGGCTACACCTTC. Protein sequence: CASSEQPVLNYGYTF. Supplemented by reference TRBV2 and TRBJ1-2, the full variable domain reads EPEVTQTPSHQVTQMGQEVILRCVPISNHLYFYWYRQILGQKVEFLVSFYNNEISEKSEIFDDQFSVERPDGSNFTLKIRSTKLEDSAMYFCASSEQPVLNYGYTFGSGTRLTVV.

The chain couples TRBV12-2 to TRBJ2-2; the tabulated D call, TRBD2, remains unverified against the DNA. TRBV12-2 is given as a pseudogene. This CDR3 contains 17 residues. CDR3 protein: CASRSYRLGANTGELFF. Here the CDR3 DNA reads TGTGCAAGTCGCTCCTACCGACTAGGGGCAAACACCGGGGAGCTGTTTTTT.

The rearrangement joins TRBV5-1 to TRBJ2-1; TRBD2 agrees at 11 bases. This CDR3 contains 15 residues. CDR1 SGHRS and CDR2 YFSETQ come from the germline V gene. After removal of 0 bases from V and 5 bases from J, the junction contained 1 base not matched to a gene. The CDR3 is CASSLDSGGDNEQFF. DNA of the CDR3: TGCGCCAGCAGCTTGGATAGCGGGGGGGACAATGAGCAGTTCTTC.

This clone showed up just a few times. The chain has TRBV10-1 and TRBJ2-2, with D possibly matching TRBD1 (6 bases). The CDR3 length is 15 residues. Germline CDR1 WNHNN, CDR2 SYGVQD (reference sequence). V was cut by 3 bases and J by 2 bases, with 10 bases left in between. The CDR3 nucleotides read TGCGCCAGCAGTGACGAAGGGGGTAACACCGGGGAGCTGTTTTTT. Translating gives CASSDEGGNTGELFF.

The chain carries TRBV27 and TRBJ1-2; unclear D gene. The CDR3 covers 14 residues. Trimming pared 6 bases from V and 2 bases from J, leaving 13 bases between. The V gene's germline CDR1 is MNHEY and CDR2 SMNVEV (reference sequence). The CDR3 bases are TGTGCCAGCAGCCAACGGCACGGGAACTATGGCTACACCTTC. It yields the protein CASSQRHGNYGYTF.